The present T cell receptor (beta chain) was sequenced within a study of control samples from healthy donors and cancer patients. Here immunoSEQ multiplex PCR was the method, and the copy in TCRdb shows in-frame clones only, minus some. The table has fewer than 200,000 clones, 88% seen once. A word on this clone: A far more abundant clone sits one base away, making this likely a read error.

Deletions cut 5 bases from V and 3 bases from J, with 8 bases between. This CDR3 is built from 13 residues. Germline-derived CDR1 and CDR2 are LGHDT and YNNKEL (reference sequence). Sequenced sample: blood. The sequence was collected from a woman aged 30 to 39 in good health. This sequence joins TRBV3-1 (or the pseudogene TRBV3-2) and TRBJ1-5, with D hard to call. CDR3 sequence: CASSSDLNQPQHF. In nucleotides, the CDR3 is TGTGCCAGCAGCTCGGACCTCAATCAGCCCCAGCATTTT.